These T cell receptor beta chains were read from a single sample in a study of cytomegalovirus exposure and HLA in healthy donors. Clones were read by immunoSEQ multiplex PCR, and TCRdb kept only the in-frame ones, dropping some. The repertoire consists of 84,000 or so clones, with around 79% occurring once and the leading ten covering under 15%. The material sequenced was PBMCs. These receptors were taken from a human donor in good health. Both conserved end residues are part of each CDR3. D genes are given only for firm matches. Clone size appears in some rows only: once, few, many, or a class for an expanded clone.

DNA	CDR3	length	J	size	V	D
TGTGCCAGCAGCTTGGGGGGGCCCCACTCCTACGAGCAGTACTTC	CASSLGGPHSYEQYF	15	TRBJ2-7	.	TRBV5-6	.
TGTGCCAGCAGTTCAGGGATCCCTGGAAACACCATATATTTT	CASSSGIPGNTIYF	14	TRBJ1-3	.	TRBV6-5	.
TGTGCCAGCCACGGGGTTTCGGGCAATCAGCCCCAGCATTTT	CASHGVSGNQPQHF	14	TRBJ1-5	few	TRBV28	.
TGTGCCAGCGAAGGGGTCCCGGGCGAGCAGTACTTC	CASEGVPGEQYF	12	TRBJ2-7	.	TRBV2	.
TGTGCAAGTCGCCCAAAGGACACTACGAACACTGAAGCTTTCTTT	CASRPKDTTNTEAFF	15	TRBJ1-1	.	TRBV12-2	.
TGCGCCAGCAGGCAAGCATTGAACACTGAAGCTTTCTTT	CASRQALNTEAFF	13	TRBJ1-1	.	TRBV5-1	.
TGTGCCAGCAGTTACTCGCGCTCCATCTTAGAGCAGTTCTTC	CASSYSRSILEQFF	14	TRBJ2-1	.	TRBV6-5	.
TGTGCCAGCAGCCCTACTAGCGGTGGCACAGATACGCAGTATTTT	CASSPTSGGTDTQYF	15	TRBJ2-3	.	TRBV27	TRBD2
TGCAGCGTGGTCCCAGGGGTCAGCTCCTACAATGAGCAGTTCTTC	CSVVPGVSSYNEQFF	15	TRBJ2-1	.	TRBV29-1	.
TGTGCCAGTAGTATTATCGGGACAGGGGGCCGTAGTGGTGGCTACACCTTC	CASSIIGTGGRSGGYTF	17	TRBJ1-2	.	TRBV19	TRBD1
TGTGCCAGCAGTTTAAGTCTAGCGGGGGGCCTGAATGAGCAGTTCTTC	CASSLSLAGGLNEQFF	16	TRBJ2-1	.	TRBV6-6	TRBD2
TGTGCCAGCAGGCTACCGAACACCGGGGAGCTGTTTTTT	CASRLPNTGELFF	13	TRBJ2-2	.	TRBV27	.
TGTGCCAGCAGTCCGATTACAGGGGAAGTTCAAGAAGCTTTCTTT	CASSPITGEVQEAFF	15	TRBJ1-1	.	TRBV6-5	TRBD1
TGTGCCAGCAGTGAACTTGGAGGGTATGGCTACACCTTC	CASSELGGYGYTF	13	TRBJ1-2	.	TRBV6-1	.
TGCAGCGTGCTAGGGTCAGGGGCCGGGGCCAACGTCCTGACTTTC	CSVLGSGAGANVLTF	15	TRBJ2-6	few	TRBV29-1	.
TGTGCCAGCTCACCAGTCGGCCGCGGGGAGACCCAGTACTTC	CASSPVGRGETQYF	14	TRBJ2-5	.	TRBV18	.
TGTGCCAGTAGTATCCTCTTGAGCAATCAGCCCCAGCATTTT	CASSILLSNQPQHF	14	TRBJ1-5	.	TRBV19	.
TGTGCCAGCAGTTTATCGTATCCAGGGACACTACAGCCCCAGCATTTT	CASSLSYPGTLQPQHF	16	TRBJ1-5	.	TRBV27	.
TGTGCCAGCGTCCCTAGCGGGGGCCCGTGGGAGCAGTACTTC	CASVPSGGPWEQYF	14	TRBJ2-7	.	TRBV6-1	TRBD2
TGTGCCAGCAATTATAACGGAGCTATGAACACTGAAGCTTTCTTT	CASNYNGAMNTEAFF	15	TRBJ1-1	.	TRBV6-5	.
TGCGCCAGCAGCTTGAGCGGGGCCAACACTGAAGCTTTCTTT	CASSLSGANTEAFF	14	TRBJ1-1	.	TRBV5-1	.
TGTGCCAGCAGCCAAGGCTCTCCCTATAGGAACACTGAAGCTTTCTTT	CASSQGSPYRNTEAFF	16	TRBJ1-1	.	TRBV14	.
TGTGCCAGCAGTTCCCGGGACAGGGGTCCAGATACGCAGTATTTT	CASSSRDRGPDTQYF	15	TRBJ2-3	.	TRBV6-1	TRBD1
TGCGCCAGCAACTTAGAGGGGACAGGTCCCTACGAGCAGTACTTC	CASNLEGTGPYEQYF	15	TRBJ2-7	once	TRBV5-1	TRBD1
TGTGCCAGCAGCCACACCACGGGGAGGAATGAGCAGTTCTTC	CASSHTTGRNEQFF	14	TRBJ2-1	once	TRBV6-1	.
TGTGCCAGCAGTTTTAACCGGTACGAGCAGTACTTC	CASSFNRYEQYF	12	TRBJ2-7	.	TRBV6-5	.
TGCAGCGTTGAATGGCAGGCATACAATGAGCAGTTCTTC	CSVEWQAYNEQFF	13	TRBJ2-1	.	TRBV29-1	.
TGTGCCAGCAGCTGGAGCGGGGGGGCCGAATATGGTAGCACCGGGGAGCTGTTTTTT	CASSWSGGAEYGSTGELFF	19	TRBJ2-2	.	TRBV5-8	TRBD2
TGCGCCAGCAGCTTGAACAGCAATAGCAATCAGCCCCAGCATTTT	CASSLNSNSNQPQHF	15	TRBJ1-5	.	TRBV5-1	.
TGTGCCAGCAGCGATAGCGGGGGGGCAGATACGCAGTATTTT	CASSDSGGADTQYF	14	TRBJ2-3	.	TRBV9	TRBD2